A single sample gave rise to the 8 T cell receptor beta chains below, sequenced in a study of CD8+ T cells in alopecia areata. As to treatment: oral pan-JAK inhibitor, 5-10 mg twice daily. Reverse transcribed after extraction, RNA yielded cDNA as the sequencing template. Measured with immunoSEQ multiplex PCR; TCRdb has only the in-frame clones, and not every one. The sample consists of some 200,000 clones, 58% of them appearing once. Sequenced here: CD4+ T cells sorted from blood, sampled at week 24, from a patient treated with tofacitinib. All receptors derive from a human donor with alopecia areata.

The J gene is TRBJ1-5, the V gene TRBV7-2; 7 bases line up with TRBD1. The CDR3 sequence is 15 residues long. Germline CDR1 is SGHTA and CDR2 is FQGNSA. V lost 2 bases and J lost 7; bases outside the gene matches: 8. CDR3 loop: CASSLSEGAGQPQHF. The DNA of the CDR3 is TGTGCCAGCAGCTTATCTGAGGGGGCGGGACAGCCCCAGCATTTT. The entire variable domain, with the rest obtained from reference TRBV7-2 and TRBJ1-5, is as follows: GAGVSQSPSNKVTEKGKDVELRCDPISGHTALYWYRQSLGQGLEFLIYFQGNSAPDKSGLPSDRFSAERTGGSVSTLTIQRTQQEDSAVYLCASSLSEGAGQPQHFGDGTRLSIL.

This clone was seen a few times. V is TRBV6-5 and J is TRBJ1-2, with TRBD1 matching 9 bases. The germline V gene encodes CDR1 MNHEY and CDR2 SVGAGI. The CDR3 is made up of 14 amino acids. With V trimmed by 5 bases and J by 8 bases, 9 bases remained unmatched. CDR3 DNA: TGTGCCAGCAGTAGAAAACAGGGGGCAGAAGGCTACACCTTC. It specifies CASSRKQGAEGYTF.

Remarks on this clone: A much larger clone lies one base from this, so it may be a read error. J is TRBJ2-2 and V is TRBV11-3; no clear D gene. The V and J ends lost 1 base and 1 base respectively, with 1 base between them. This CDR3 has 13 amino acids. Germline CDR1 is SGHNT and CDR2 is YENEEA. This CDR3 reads CASSLVNTGELFF. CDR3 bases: TGTGCCAGCAGCTTAGTGAACACCGGGGAGCTGTTTTTT.

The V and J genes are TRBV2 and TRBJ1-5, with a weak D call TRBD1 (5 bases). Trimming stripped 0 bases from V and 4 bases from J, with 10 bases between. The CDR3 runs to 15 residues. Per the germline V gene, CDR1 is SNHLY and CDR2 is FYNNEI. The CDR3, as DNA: TGTGCCAGCAGTGAAGCCGGGACCTTGAATCAGCCCCAGCATTTT. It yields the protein CASSEAGTLNQPQHF.

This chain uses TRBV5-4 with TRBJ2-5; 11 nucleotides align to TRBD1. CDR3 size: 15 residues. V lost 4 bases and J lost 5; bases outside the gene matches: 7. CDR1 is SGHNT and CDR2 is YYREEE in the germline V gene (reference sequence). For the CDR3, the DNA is TGTGCCAGCAGCAGAGGACAGGGGGCGACGGAGACCCAGTACTTC. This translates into CASSRGQGATETQYF.

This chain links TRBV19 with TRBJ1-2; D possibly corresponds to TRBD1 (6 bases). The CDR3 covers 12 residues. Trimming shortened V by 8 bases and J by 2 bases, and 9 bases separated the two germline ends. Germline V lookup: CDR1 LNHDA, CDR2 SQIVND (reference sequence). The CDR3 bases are TGTGCCAGTGGAACAGGGAACTATGGCTACACCTTC. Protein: CASGTGNYGYTF.

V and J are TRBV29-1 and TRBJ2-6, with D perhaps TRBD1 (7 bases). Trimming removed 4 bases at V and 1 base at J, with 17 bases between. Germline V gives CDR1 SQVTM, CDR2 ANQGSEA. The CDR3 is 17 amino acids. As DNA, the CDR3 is TGCAGCGTTGGTTGGGGGGACAGAAGATCTGGGGCCAACGTCCTGACTTTC. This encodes CSVGWGDRRSGANVLTF. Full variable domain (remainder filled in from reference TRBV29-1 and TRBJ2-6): SAVISQKPSRDICQRGTSLTIQCQVDSQVTMMFWYRQQPGQSLTLIATANQGSEATYESGFVIDKFPISRPNLTFSTLTVSNMSPEDSSIYLCSVGWGDRRSGANVLTFGAGSRLTVL.

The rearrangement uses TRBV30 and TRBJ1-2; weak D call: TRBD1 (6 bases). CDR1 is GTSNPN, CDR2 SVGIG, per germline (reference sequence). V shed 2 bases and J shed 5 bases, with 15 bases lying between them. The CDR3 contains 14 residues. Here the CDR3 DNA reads TGTGCCTGGAGTACGCAGGGGTGGGGGTATGGCTACACCTTC. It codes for CAWSTQGWGYGYTF.